Listed here are 9 T cell receptor beta chains from one sample, sequenced in a study of blood T cells in healthy people across ages. Next came a second PCR, run for roughly 7 to 12 cycles, which used a sample-barcoded 5' primer along with a J-beta primer mix. TCRdb fed the 5' RACE reads into MiXCR, producing one record per CDR3 protein. The table has about 780,000 distinct CDR3 sequences, about 26% seen once. The same sample was also used in a study of T cells of mothers and their children.

Sequenced sample: blood. The receptors here all came from a boy aged 5-17 years in good health.

This clonotype came up a few times. The V call is TRBV12-3 or TRBV12-4, the J call TRBJ2-5, with 9 bases identical to TRBD1. The J call may be wrong; the DNA end is better matched by TRBJ2-7. The CDR3 runs to 15 residues. CDR3 protein: CASSPTGQGRYEQYF. As DNA, the CDR3 is TGTGCCAGCAGTCCCACCGGACAGGGGAGGTACGAGCAGTACTTC.

This clonotype was counted only a few times. This chain connects TRBV28 to TRBJ1-2; D is undetermined. The V end lost 5 bases, the J end lost 5 bases, and 15 bases lay between the germline ends. Germline CDR1 MDHEN, CDR2 SYDVKM. The CDR3 has 14 amino acids. The CDR3 DNA is TGTGCCAGCAGTCCCGCCCTACAGAGGTATGGCTACACCTTC. Translation gives CASSPALQRYGYTF.

This clonotype showed up many times. J is TRBJ1-2 and V is TRBV20-1; the D is unclear. CDR3 size: 15 residues. Deletions cut 0 bases from V and 2 bases from J, with 13 bases between. Germline loops: CDR1 DFQATT, CDR2 SNEGSKA (reference sequence). The CDR3 sequence is CSARDPLWVNYGYTF. As DNA, the CDR3 is TGCAGTGCTAGAGATCCCCTTTGGGTCAACTATGGCTACACCTTC.

The chain carries TRBV20-1 and TRBJ2-5; the match to TRBD1 covers 8 bases. After removal of 0 bases from V and 5 bases from J, the junction contained 8 bases not matched to a gene. Germline V gene data show CDR1 as DFQATT and CDR2 as SNEGSKA (reference sequence). This CDR3 has 15 residues. CDR3 nucleotide sequence: TGCAGTGCTAGAGATCTAGCCAGGGGGCAGGAGACCCAGTACTTC. Translating gives CSARDLARGQETQYF.

The rearrangement joins TRBV11-2 to TRBJ2-4; D assignment may be TRBD1 or TRBD2 (5 bases each). The V and J ends lost 0 bases and 1 base respectively, with 13 bases between them. CDR1 is SGHAT, CDR2 FQNNGV, per germline. This CDR3 spans 17 amino acids. CDR3 sequence reads: CASSLEELGAAKNIQYF. CDR3 sequence (DNA): TGTGCCAGCAGCTTAGAGGAACTAGGGGCGGCCAAAAACATTCAGTACTTC.

The V and J genes are TRBV20-1 and TRBJ1-2; TRBD1 agrees at 7 bases. With V trimmed by 0 bases and J by 4 bases, 5 bases remained unmatched. This CDR3 region has 14 residues. Germline V gives CDR1 DFQATT, CDR2 SNEGSKA (reference sequence). The CDR3 loop is CSAREARTGYGYTF. The CDR3 DNA reads as TGCAGTGCTAGAGAAGCCAGGACAGGCTATGGCTACACCTTC.

The chain couples TRBV20-1 to TRBJ2-1; 9 bases line up with TRBD2. Trimming removed 2 bases from V and 1 base from J; junction bases left unmatched: 3. The germline V gene has CDR1 DFQATT and CDR2 SNEGSKA (reference sequence). The length of the CDR3 is 15 residues. CDR3 in amino acids: CSARRLADSYNEQFF. The CDR3 DNA is TGCAGTGCTAGAAGACTAGCGGATTCCTACAATGAGCAGTTCTTC.

This rearrangement joins TRBV2 to TRBJ2-4; 9 bases match TRBD1. Per the germline V gene, CDR1 is SNHLY and CDR2 is FYNNEI. J gave up 6 bases and V 7 bases, and 7 bases lay outside the gene matches. The CDR3 totals 14 residues. The CDR3 DNA reads as TGTGCCAGCACAGGGACAGGGCAGGGAAACATTCAGTACTTC. Translating it yields CASTGTGQGNIQYF.

This clonotype has only a few counts. The V gene is TRBV7-9, the J gene TRBJ1-2; no clear D. This CDR3 comprises 12 residues. V was pared by 3 bases and J by 5 bases, with 7 bases between. Germline values: CDR1 SEHNR, CDR2 FQNEAQ (reference sequence). CDR3 sequence reads: CASSFEWYGYTF. In DNA form, the CDR3 reads TGTGCCAGCAGCTTTGAGTGGTATGGCTACACCTTC.